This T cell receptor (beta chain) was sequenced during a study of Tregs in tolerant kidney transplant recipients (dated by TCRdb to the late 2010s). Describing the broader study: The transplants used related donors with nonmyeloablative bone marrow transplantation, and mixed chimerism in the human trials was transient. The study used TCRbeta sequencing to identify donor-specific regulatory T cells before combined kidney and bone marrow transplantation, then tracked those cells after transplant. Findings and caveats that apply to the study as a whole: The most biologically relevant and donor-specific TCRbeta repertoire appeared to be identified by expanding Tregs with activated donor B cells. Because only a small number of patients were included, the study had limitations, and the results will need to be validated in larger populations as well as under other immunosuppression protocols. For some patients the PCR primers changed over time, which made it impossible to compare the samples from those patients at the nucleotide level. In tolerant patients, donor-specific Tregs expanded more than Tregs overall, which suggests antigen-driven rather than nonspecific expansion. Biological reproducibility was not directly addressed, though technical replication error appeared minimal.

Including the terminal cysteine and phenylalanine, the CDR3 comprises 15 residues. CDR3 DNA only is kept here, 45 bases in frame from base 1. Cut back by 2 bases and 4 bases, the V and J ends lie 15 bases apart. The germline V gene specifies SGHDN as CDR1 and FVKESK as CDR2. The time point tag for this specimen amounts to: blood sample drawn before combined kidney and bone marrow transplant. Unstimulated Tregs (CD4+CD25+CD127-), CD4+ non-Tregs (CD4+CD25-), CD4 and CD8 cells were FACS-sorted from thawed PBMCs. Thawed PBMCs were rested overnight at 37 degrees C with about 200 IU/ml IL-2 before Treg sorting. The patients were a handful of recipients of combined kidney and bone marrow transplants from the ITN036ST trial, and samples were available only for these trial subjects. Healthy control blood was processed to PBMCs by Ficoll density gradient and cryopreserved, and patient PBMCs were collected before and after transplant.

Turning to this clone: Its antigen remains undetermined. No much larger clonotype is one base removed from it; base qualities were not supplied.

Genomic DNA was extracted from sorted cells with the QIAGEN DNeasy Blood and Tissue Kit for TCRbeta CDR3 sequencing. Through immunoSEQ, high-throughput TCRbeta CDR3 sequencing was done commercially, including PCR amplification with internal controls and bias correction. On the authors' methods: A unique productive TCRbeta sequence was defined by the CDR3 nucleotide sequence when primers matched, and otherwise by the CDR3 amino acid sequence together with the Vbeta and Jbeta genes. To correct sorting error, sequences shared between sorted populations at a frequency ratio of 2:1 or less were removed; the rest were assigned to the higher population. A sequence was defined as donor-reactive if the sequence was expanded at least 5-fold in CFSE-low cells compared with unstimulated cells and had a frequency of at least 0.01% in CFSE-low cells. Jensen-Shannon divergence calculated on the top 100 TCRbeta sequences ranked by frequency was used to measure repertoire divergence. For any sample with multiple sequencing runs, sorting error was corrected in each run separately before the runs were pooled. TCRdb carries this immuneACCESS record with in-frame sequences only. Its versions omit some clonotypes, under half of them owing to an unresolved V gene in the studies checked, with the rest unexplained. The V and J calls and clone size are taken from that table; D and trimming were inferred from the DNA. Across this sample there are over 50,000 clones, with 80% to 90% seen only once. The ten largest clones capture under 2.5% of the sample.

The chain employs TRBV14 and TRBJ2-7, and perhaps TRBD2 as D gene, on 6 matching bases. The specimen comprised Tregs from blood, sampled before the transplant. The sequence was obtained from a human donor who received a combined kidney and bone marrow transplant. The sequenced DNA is TGTGCCAGCAGCCAATCCGGGAGAGGGCGGTACGAGCAGTACTTC. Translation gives CASSQSGRGRYEQYF.